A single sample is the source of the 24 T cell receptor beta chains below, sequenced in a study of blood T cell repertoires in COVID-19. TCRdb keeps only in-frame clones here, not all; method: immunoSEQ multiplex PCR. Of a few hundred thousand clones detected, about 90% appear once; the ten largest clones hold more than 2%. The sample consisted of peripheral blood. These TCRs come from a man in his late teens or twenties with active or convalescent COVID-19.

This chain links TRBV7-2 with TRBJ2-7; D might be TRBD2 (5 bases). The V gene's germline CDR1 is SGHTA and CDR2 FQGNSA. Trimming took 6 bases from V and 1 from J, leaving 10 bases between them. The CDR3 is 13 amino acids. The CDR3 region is CASRAGMSYEQYF. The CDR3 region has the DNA TGTGCCAGCAGGGCCGGGATGTCCTACGAGCAGTACTTC.

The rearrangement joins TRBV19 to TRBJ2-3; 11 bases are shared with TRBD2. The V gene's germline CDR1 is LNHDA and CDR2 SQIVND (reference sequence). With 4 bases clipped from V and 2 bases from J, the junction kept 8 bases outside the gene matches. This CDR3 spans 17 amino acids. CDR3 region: CASSRAGLAAITDTQYF. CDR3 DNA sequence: TGTGCCAGTAGTAGGGCGGGACTAGCGGCGATCACAGATACGCAGTATTTT.

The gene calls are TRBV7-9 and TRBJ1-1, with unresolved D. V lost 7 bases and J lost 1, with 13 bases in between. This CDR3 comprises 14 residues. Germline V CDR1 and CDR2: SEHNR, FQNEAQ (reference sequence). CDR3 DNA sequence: TGTGCCAGCAACCCGGAGGGTTGGAACACTGAAGCTTTCTTT. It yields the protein CASNPEGWNTEAFF.

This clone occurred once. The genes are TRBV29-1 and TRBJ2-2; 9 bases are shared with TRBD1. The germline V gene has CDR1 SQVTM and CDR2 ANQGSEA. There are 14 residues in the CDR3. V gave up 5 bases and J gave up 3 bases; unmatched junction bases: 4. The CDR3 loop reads CSVYRDRDTGELFF. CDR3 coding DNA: TGCAGCGTTTACCGGGACAGGGACACCGGGGAGCTGTTTTTT.

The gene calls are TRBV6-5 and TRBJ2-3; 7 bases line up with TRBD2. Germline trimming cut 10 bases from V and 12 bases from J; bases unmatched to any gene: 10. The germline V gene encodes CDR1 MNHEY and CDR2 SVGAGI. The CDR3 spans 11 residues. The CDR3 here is CATQLPGLQYF. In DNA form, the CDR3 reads TGTGCCACTCAACTCCCGGGACTACAGTATTTT.

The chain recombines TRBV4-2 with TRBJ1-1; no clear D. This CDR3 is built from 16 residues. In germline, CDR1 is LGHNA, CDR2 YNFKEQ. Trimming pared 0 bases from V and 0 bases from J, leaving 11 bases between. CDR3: CASSQDPNAMNTEAFF. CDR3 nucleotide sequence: TGTGCCAGCAGCCAAGACCCCAATGCTATGAACACTGAAGCTTTCTTT.

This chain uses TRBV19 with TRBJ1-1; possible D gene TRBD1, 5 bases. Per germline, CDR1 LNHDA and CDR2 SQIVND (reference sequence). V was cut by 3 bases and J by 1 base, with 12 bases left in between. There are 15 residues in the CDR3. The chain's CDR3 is CASSIFRGTNTEAFF. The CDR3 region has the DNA TGTGCCAGTAGTATTTTTCGGGGGACGAACACTGAAGCTTTCTTT.

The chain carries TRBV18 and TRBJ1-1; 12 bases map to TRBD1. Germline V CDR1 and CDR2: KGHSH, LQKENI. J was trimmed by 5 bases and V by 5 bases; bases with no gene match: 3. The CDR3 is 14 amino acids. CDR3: CASSGTGGETEAFF. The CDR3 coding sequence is TGTGCCAGCTCAGGGACAGGGGGCGAGACTGAAGCTTTCTTT.

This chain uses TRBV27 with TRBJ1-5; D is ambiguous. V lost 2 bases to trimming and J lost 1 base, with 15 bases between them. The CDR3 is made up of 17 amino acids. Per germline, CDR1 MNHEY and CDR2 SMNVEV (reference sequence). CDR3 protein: CASSLLSRIGSNQPQHF. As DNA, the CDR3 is TGTGCCAGCAGTTTACTTTCCAGGATTGGGAGCAATCAGCCCCAGCATTTT.

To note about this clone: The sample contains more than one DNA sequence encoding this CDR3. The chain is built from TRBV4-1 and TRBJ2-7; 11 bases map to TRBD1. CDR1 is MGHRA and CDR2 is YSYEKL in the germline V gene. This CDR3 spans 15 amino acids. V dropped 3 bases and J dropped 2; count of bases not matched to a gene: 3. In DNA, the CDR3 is TGCGCCAGCAGCCACCCGGGACAGGGGGCCTACGAGCAGTACTTC. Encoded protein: CASSHPGQGAYEQYF.

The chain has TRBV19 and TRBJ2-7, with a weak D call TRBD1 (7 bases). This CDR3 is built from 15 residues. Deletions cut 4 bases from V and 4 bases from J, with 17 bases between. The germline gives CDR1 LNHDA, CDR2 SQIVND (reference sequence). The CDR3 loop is CASSTPGQGGYEQYF. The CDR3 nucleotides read TGTGCCAGTAGTACCCCCGGGCAGGGGGGATACGAGCAGTACTTC.

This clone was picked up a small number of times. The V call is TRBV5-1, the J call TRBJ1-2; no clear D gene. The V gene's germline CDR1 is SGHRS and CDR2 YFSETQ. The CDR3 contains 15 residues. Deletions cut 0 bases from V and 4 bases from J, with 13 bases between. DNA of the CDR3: TGCGCCAGCAGCTTGGAACCTGGCGGCCCCTATGGCTACACCTTC. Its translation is CASSLEPGGPYGYTF. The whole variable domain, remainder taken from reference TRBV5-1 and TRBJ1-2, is KAGVTQTPRYLIKTRGQQVTLSCSPISGHRSVSWYQQTPGQGLQFLFEYFSETQRNKGNFPGRFSGRQFSNSRSEMNVSTLELGDSALYLCASSLEPGGPYGYTFGSGTRLTVV.

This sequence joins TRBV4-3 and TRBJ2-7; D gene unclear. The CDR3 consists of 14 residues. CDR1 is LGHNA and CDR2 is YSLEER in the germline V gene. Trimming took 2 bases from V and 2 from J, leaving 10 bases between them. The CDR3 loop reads CASSQWPDAYEQYF. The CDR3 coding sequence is TGCGCCAGCAGCCAATGGCCCGATGCCTACGAGCAGTACTTC.

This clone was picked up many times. This CDR3 is CASSEAQGGNEQFF. The CDR3, as DNA: TGTGCCAGCAGTGAGGCCCAGGGGGGTAATGAGCAGTTCTTC. V usage is TRBV6-4 and J usage is TRBJ2-1; D possibly corresponds to TRBD1 (7 bases). CDR3 length: 14 amino acids. CDR1 and CDR2 (germline): MRHNA, SNTAGT. V was shortened by 3 bases and J by 7 bases, with 13 bases between the two germline ends.

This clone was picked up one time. CDR3 amino acids: CASGRGGESYNEQFF. DNA for the CDR3: TGTGCCAGCGGCCGCGGGGGGGAATCCTACAATGAGCAGTTCTTC. This chain joins TRBV27 and TRBJ2-1, with 9 nucleotides matching TRBD2. The germline gives CDR1 MNHEY, CDR2 SMNVEV (reference sequence). There are 15 residues in the CDR3. V lost 8 bases and J lost 1; bases outside the gene matches: 6.

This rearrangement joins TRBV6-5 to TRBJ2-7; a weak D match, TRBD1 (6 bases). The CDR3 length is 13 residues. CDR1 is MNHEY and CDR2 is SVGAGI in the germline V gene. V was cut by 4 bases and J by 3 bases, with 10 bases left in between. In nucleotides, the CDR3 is TGTGCCAGCAGTTCTACAGGGCTCTACGAGCAGTACTTC. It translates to CASSSTGLYEQYF.

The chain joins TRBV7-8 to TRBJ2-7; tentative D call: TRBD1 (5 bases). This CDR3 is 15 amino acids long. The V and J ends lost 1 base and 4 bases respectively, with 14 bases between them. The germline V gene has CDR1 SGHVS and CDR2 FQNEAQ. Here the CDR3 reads CASSLDAQVRYEQYF. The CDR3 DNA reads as TGTGCCAGCAGCTTAGACGCACAGGTTAGGTACGAGCAGTACTTC.

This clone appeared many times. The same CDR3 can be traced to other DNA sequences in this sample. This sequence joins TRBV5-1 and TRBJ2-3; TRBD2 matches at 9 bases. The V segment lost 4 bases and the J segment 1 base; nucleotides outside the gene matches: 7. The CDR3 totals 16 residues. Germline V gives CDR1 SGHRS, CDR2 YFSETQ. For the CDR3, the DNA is TGCGCCAGCAGCCTTCGAGCGGGGGGCCGCACAGATACGCAGTATTTT. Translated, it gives CASSLRAGGRTDTQYF.

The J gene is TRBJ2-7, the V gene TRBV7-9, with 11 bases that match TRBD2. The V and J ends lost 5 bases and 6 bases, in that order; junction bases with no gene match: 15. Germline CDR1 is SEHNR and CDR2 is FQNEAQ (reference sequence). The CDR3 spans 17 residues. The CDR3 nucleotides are TGTGCCAGCAGCCCTTCCGGGGGTAGCGGGAGGGTTGCCGAGCAGTACTTC. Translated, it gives CASSPSGGSGRVAEQYF.

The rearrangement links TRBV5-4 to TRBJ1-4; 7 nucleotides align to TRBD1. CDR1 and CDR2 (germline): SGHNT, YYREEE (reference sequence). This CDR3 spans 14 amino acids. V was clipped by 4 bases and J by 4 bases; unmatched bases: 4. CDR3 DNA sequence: TGTGCCAGCAGCGTGGGACAGTATAATGAAAAACTGTTTTTT. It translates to CASSVGQYNEKLFF.

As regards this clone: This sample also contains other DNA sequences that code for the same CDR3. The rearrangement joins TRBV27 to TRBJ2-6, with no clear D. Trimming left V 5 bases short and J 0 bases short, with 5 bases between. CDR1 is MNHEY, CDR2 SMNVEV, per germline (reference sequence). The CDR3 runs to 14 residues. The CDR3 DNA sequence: TGTGCCAGCAGTCTCCTCTCTGGGGCCAACGTCCTGACTTTC. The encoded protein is CASSLLSGANVLTF.

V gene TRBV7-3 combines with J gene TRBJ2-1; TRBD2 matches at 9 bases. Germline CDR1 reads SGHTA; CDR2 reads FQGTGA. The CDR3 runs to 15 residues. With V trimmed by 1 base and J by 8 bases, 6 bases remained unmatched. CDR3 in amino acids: CASSLNVGLAHEQFF. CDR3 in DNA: TGTGCCAGCAGCTTAAATGTGGGACTAGCCCATGAGCAGTTCTTC.

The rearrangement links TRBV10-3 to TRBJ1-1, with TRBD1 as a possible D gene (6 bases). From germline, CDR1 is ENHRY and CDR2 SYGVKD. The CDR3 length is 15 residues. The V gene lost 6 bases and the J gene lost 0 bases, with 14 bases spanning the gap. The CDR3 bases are TGTGCCATCAGGGACAGTACTTTTATGAACACTGAAGCTTTCTTT. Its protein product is CAIRDSTFMNTEAFF.

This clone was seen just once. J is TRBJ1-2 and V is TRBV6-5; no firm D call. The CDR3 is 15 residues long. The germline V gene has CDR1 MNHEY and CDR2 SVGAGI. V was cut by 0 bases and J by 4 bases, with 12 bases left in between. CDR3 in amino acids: CASSYSTSGSYGYTF. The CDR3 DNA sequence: TGTGCCAGCAGTTACTCGACGTCGGGTAGCTATGGCTACACCTTC.